The source of this T cell receptor beta chain is a study of T-cell memory formation after mild COVID-19. Overall study context: The study found TCR clusters largely donor specific.

Points from the study as a whole: Day 15 to 85 contracting clones showed balanced CD4/CD8; day 15 to 37 expanders favored CD4+. The appearance of some responding clones in pre-infection memory suggested that cross-reactive memory joined.

TCR alpha and TCR beta cDNA libraries carrying sample barcodes and UMIs came from 5'RACE with constant-segment primers. TCRdb independently ran MiXCR on the 5' RACE reads; one entry per CDR3 protein. The sample has 120,000 to 150,000 distinct CDR3 sequences, 11% to 15% seen once. CDR1 SGHTS and CDR2 YDEGEE come from the germline V gene. The CDR3 sequence is 14 residues long. V lost 0 bases to trimming and J lost 1 base, with 8 bases between them. The sample holds many counts of this clonotype. Its specificity is not known. Sequenced sample: PBMCs or a T cell subset sorted from them (not recorded which). This receptor was taken from an adult woman who had mild COVID-19 (a few samples of this study predate the infection). Cell type and time point are not known. The V and J genes are TRBV5-8 and TRBJ2-7; D is ambiguous. CDR3 region: CASSLVAGSYEQYF. The CDR3 DNA sequence: TGTGCCAGCAGCTTGGTAGCCGGATCCTACGAGCAGTACTTC.